Each of the 32 T cell receptor beta chains below was sequenced from the same sample in a study of CD8 T cells in Susac syndrome. Reverse transcription of roughly 0.5 to 1 ug RNA was performed with random hexamers. MiXCR, run by TCRdb on the immunoSEQ multiplex PCR reads, gives a single entry per CDR3 protein. The sample records about 400,000 distinct CDR3 sequences, around 85% being singletons. The sequenced material came from CD8+ T cells from PBMCs. The receptor set was obtained from a human donor with multiple sclerosis.

The genes are TRBV27 and TRBJ1-1; possible D gene TRBD1, 6 bases. This CDR3 region has 14 residues. Trimming pared 7 bases from V and 1 base from J, leaving 13 bases between. Germline assignment: CDR1 MNHEY and CDR2 SMNVEV (reference sequence). The CDR3 DNA sequence: TGTGCCAGCACCCAAGGGGGGGGGAACACTGAAGCTTTCTTT. Its translation is CASTQGGGNTEAFF.

This clonotype was recorded a few times. V gene TRBV24-1 combines with J gene TRBJ1-4; 8 bases align to TRBD1. Trimming removed 4 bases from V and 5 bases from J; junction bases left unmatched: 8. CDR1 KGHDR and CDR2 SFDVKD come from the germline V gene. This CDR3 spans 16 amino acids. CDR3 sequence reads: CATSDRGTGANEKLFF. For the CDR3, the DNA is TGTGCCACCAGTGACCGAGGGACAGGCGCAAATGAAAAACTGTTTTTT.

This rearrangement joins TRBV12-3 or TRBV12-4 to TRBJ2-1; D gene uncertain. Trimming left V 10 bases short and J 8 bases short, with 18 bases between. This CDR3 is built from 13 residues. CDR3 sequence reads: CATLQGLGDEQFF. The CDR3 DNA reads as TGTGCCACCCTCCAAGGCCTGGGCGATGAGCAGTTCTTC.

The V call is TRBV5-1, the J call TRBJ2-1; tentatively, D is TRBD1 (6 bases). Germline CDR1 and CDR2: SGHRS and YFSETQ. Trimming left V 1 base short and J 10 bases short, with 9 bases between. The CDR3 totals 12 residues. CDR3 sequence reads: CASSLHGQEQFF. The CDR3 DNA is TGCGCCAGCAGCTTGCATGGACAGGAGCAGTTCTTC.

V is TRBV9 and J is TRBJ1-2, with 7 nucleotides matching TRBD1. This CDR3 region has 14 residues. CDR1 SGDLS and CDR2 YYNGEE come from the germline V gene. V lost 3 bases and J lost 4; bases outside the gene matches: 6. The chain's CDR3 is CASSEPDRAYGYTF. The CDR3 DNA follows: TGTGCCAGCAGCGAACCTGACAGGGCCTATGGCTACACCTTC.

The rearrangement uses TRBV4-1 and TRBJ1-4; D is unclear. Germline-derived CDR1 and CDR2 are MGHRA and YSYEKL. CDR3 size: 16 residues. V was pared by 1 base and J by 0 bases, with 9 bases between. This CDR3 is CASSQGETTTNEKLFF. The CDR3 DNA reads TGCGCCAGCAGCCAAGGGGAGACTACAACTAATGAAAAACTGTTTTTT.

The chain couples TRBV27 to TRBJ2-7; no firm D call. Between the trimmed V and J ends, which lost 0 bases and 3 bases, there was a span of 9 bases. Germline V lookup: CDR1 MNHEY, CDR2 SMNVEV (reference sequence). This CDR3 is 14 amino acids long. CDR3 coding DNA: TGTGCCAGCAGTTTATCGTCATCCTACTACGAGCAGTACTTC. Residues: CASSLSSSYYEQYF.

J is TRBJ2-3 and V is TRBV18, with D possibly matching TRBD1 (5 bases). With 3 bases removed from V and 0 bases from J, the gap between germline ends came to 19 bases. Germline assignment: CDR1 KGHSH and CDR2 LQKENI. The CDR3 loop spans 18 amino acids. The CDR3 is CASSPRHLWGLSTDTQYF. CDR3 in DNA: TGTGCCAGCTCACCTCGACATCTTTGGGGCCTTAGCACAGATACGCAGTATTTT.

The CDR3 sequence: CASSSGQGALHEQYF. In DNA, the CDR3 is TGCGCCAGCAGCTCCGGACAGGGTGCATTGCACGAGCAGTACTTC. This chain joins TRBV5-1 and TRBJ2-7; 8 bases are shared with TRBD1. CDR1 and CDR2 (germline): SGHRS, YFSETQ. The V gene end was trimmed by 3 bases and the J gene end by 5 bases; junction bases not matched to a gene: 10. This CDR3 is 15 amino acids long.

This clonotype showed up just a few times. The chain is built from TRBV29-1 and TRBJ2-2, with D unclear. Germline V CDR1 and CDR2: SQVTM, ANQGSEA. The germline V and J ends were trimmed by 3 bases and 2 bases, with 7 bases remaining between them. This CDR3 is 13 amino acids long. The CDR3 DNA follows: TGCAGCGTTGAGGTAGAAAACACCGGGGAGCTGTTTTTT. Encoded protein: CSVEVENTGELFF.

The chain carries TRBV4-1 and TRBJ2-7; 9 nucleotides match TRBD2. The V gene end was trimmed by 2 bases and the J gene end by 2 bases; junction bases not matched to a gene: 10. Germline CDR1 MGHRA, CDR2 YSYEKL. The CDR3 totals 17 residues. The chain's CDR3 is CASSQSPASGVTYEQYF. The CDR3, as DNA: TGCGCCAGCAGCCAAAGCCCCGCTAGCGGGGTCACCTACGAGCAGTACTTC.

This chain links TRBV27 with TRBJ2-7; 9 bases line up with TRBD1. Germline loops: CDR1 MNHEY, CDR2 SMNVEV (reference sequence). The CDR3 runs 16 residues. Trimming took 4 bases from V and 5 from J; bases not matched to a gene: 12. CDR3 nucleotides: TGTGCCAGCAGTTCGGGCACCGGGACAGGGTATGACGAGCAGTACTTC. Protein product: CASSSGTGTGYDEQYF.

This clonotype was observed a handful of times. This chain links TRBV28 with TRBJ2-2, with 8 bases fitting TRBD2. Germline CDR1 MDHEN, CDR2 SYDVKM. The CDR3 runs to 15 residues. The V and J ends lost 3 bases and 5 bases, in that order; junction bases with no gene match: 5. As DNA, the CDR3 is TGTGCCAGCAGTTTCTTGTCTAGCGGGACCGGGGAGCTGTTTTTT. Protein sequence: CASSFLSSGTGELFF.

The genes are TRBV24-1 and TRBJ2-1; perhaps TRBD1 as D (7 bases). V shed 8 bases and J shed 7 bases, with 20 bases lying between them. CDR1 and CDR2 (germline): KGHDR, SFDVKD. CDR3 length equals 15 residues. In DNA, the CDR3 is TGTGCCACCACTCCCCCTAGGACAGGAGGGAATGAGCAGTTCTTC. Its protein product is CATTPPRTGGNEQFF.

The J gene is TRBJ2-2, the V gene TRBV3-1; TRBD1 might be the D (5 bases). The CDR3 extends over 16 amino acids. Trimming left V 0 bases short and J 0 bases short, with 8 bases between. The germline gives CDR1 LGHDT, CDR2 YNNKEL (reference sequence). The CDR3 reads CASSQEYRPNTGELFF. The CDR3 bases are TGTGCCAGCAGCCAAGAGTACAGGCCGAACACCGGGGAGCTGTTTTTT.

The V call is TRBV27, the J call TRBJ2-7; D is possibly TRBD2 (5 bases). Germline values: CDR1 MNHEY, CDR2 SMNVEV (reference sequence). The CDR3 has 13 residues. V dropped 5 bases and J dropped 6 bases, with 14 bases sitting between them. CDR3 residues: CASSPTEGSEQYF. The CDR3, as DNA: TGTGCCAGCAGTCCTACCGAGGGTTCCGAGCAGTACTTC.

The chain employs TRBV5-8 and TRBJ1-2, with D possibly TRBD1 on 6 matching bases. This CDR3 comprises 15 residues. V lost 4 bases and J 0 bases, leaving 13 bases between the germline ends. Germline-derived CDR1 and CDR2 are SGHTS and YDEGEE. CDR3 sequence reads: CASSPRDTTNYGYTF. For the CDR3, the DNA is TGTGCCAGCAGCCCCCGGGACACCACTAACTATGGCTACACCTTC.

To note about this clonotype: A read error may account for a junction end that differs from germline. This chain uses TRBV6-5 with TRBJ2-7; no firm D call. The CDR3 is 12 residues long. Germline V gives CDR1 MNHEY, CDR2 SVGAGI. The CDR3 DNA reads as TGTACCAGCAGTTCTACCTTGGACGAGCAGTACTTC. It translates to CTSSSTLDEQYF.

V gene TRBV10-1 combines with J gene TRBJ2-2; either TRBD1 or TRBD2 may fit D (5 bases each). The CDR3 has 12 residues. Germline CDR1 WNHNN, CDR2 SYGVQD (reference sequence). V was cut by 11 bases and J by 6 bases, with 13 bases left in between. CDR3 amino acids: CAAGDVPGELFF. The DNA for the CDR3 is TGCGCCGCCGGGGACGTGCCCGGGGAGCTGTTTTTT.

The rearrangement uses TRBV28 and TRBJ1-5; weak D call: TRBD1 (6 bases). V lost 8 bases to trimming and J lost 6 bases, with 11 bases between them. Germline loops: CDR1 MDHEN, CDR2 SYDVKM. The CDR3 totals 12 residues. The CDR3 coding sequence is TGTGCCAGCGGGCAGGGGAGTCAGCCCCAGCATTTT. Translation: CASGQGSQPQHF.

V is TRBV12-3 or TRBV12-4 and J is TRBJ2-3; TRBD1 might be the D (8 bases). The CDR3 contains 15 residues. V was pared by 8 bases and J by 5 bases, with 20 bases between. CDR3 residues: CASQGAGVGQDTQYF. CDR3 DNA: TGTGCCAGCCAGGGGGCGGGAGTAGGGCAAGATACGCAGTATTTT.

J is TRBJ1-5 and V is TRBV5-5; 8 bases are a match to TRBD1. This CDR3 contains 14 residues. CDR1 SGHKS and CDR2 YYEKEE come from the germline V gene (reference sequence). With V trimmed by 4 bases and J by 6 bases, 6 bases remained unmatched. The CDR3 DNA reads as TGTGCCAGCAGCCAGGGGGCGGTGGGTCAGCCCCAGCATTTT. Translating it yields CASSQGAVGQPQHF.

This chain connects TRBV28 to TRBJ1-1, with D unresolved. The CDR3 spans 14 residues. V lost 1 base to trimming and J lost 1 base, with 7 bases between them. The germline V gene encodes CDR1 MDHEN and CDR2 SYDVKM. This CDR3 is CASSLSLWNTEAFF. The CDR3 coding sequence is TGTGCCAGCAGTTTATCGTTGTGGAACACTGAAGCTTTCTTT.

The V and J genes are TRBV7-3 and TRBJ2-3, with 10 bases matching TRBD2. This CDR3 is 17 amino acids long. Germline V gives CDR1 SGHTA, CDR2 FQGTGA. Losses at the gene ends were 5 bases for V and 1 base for J; bases not matched to a gene: 9. The CDR3 DNA sequence: TGTGCCAGCAGCGCAAACCCCCTAGCGGGAGGCACAGATACGCAGTATTTT. This sequence encodes CASSANPLAGGTDTQYF.

The genes are TRBV30 and TRBJ1-5, with D possibly being TRBD1 (6 bases). The CDR3 contains 14 residues. Between the trimmed V and J ends, which lost 5 bases and 2 bases, there was a span of 13 bases. Per the germline V gene, CDR1 is GTSNPN and CDR2 is SVGIG (reference sequence). CDR3 residues: CAWDKGVGNQPQHF. The CDR3 DNA reads TGTGCCTGGGACAAGGGGGTAGGCAATCAGCCCCAGCATTTT.

The V and J genes are TRBV27 and TRBJ2-7; D unresolved. CDR3 length: 16 amino acids. From germline, CDR1 is MNHEY and CDR2 SMNVEV (reference sequence). Trimming stripped 5 bases from V and 0 bases from J, with 17 bases between. As DNA, the CDR3 is TGTGCCAGCAGTGCAGACGCCGGGTTCCGCTCCTACGAGCAGTACTTC. This gives the protein CASSADAGFRSYEQYF.

The CDR3, as DNA: TGTGCCAGCACGCAGGTTAGCACAGATACGCAGTATTTT. It translates to CASTQVSTDTQYF. The J gene is TRBJ2-3, the V gene TRBV2; D call uncertain. V lost 7 bases to trimming and J lost 0 bases, with 8 bases between them. The CDR3 spans 13 residues. CDR1 is SNHLY and CDR2 is FYNNEI in the germline V gene. The full variable domain, in which reference TRBV2 and TRBJ2-3 provide the parts outside the CDR3, is EPEVTQTPSHQVTQMGQEVILRCVPISNHLYFYWYRQILGQKVEFLVSFYNNEISEKSEIFDDQFSVERPDGSNFTLKIRSTKLEDSAMYFCASTQVSTDTQYFGPGTRLTVL.

The chain recombines TRBV19 with TRBJ1-1; possible D gene TRBD1, 5 bases. V was clipped by 7 bases and J by 4 bases, with 19 bases between them. The germline gives CDR1 LNHDA, CDR2 SQIVND (reference sequence). This CDR3 has 15 residues. The CDR3 here is CASTPDPGGFTEAFF. CDR3 bases: TGTGCCAGTACCCCCGACCCCGGGGGGTTCACTGAAGCTTTCTTT.

This clonotype was recorded only once. Relative to the germline gene, one junction end is altered; a read error may explain this. The chain joins TRBV4-1 to TRBJ1-1, with D uncertain. Germline values: CDR1 MGHRA, CDR2 YSYEKL. The CDR3 covers 13 residues. The CDR3 reads CASSQGRNTEVFF. CDR3 nucleotide sequence: TGCGCCAGCAGCCAAGGGAGGAACACTGAAGTTTTCTTT.

The chain uses TRBV5-1 and TRBJ2-1; 8 bases line up with TRBD2. CDR1 SGHRS and CDR2 YFSETQ come from the germline V gene. Unmatched junction bases numbered 4, after V lost 5 bases and J lost 9 bases. The CDR3 runs 12 residues. CDR3 residues: CASRAGVVEQFF. The CDR3 DNA follows: TGCGCCAGCAGAGCGGGAGTGGTTGAGCAGTTCTTC.

The chain combines TRBV4-1 with TRBJ1-4; tentative D call: TRBD1 (6 bases). Trimming took off 1 base at V and 7 bases at J, with 16 bases between the two ends. The CDR3 has 16 amino acids. Germline CDR1 and CDR2: MGHRA and YSYEKL. CDR3: CASSQGRGGGFEKLFF. CDR3 in DNA: TGCGCCAGCAGCCAAGGAAGGGGGGGAGGATTTGAAAAACTGTTTTTT.

This sequence joins TRBV6-2 or TRBV6-3 and TRBJ2-1; D gene unclear. Germline lookup yields CDR1 MNHEY and CDR2 SVGEGT. The ends were cut back, 5 bases at V and 1 base at J, with 6 bases in the middle. CDR3 size: 13 residues. The CDR3 bases are TGTGCCAGCAGTGGATGGTCCTACAATGAGCAGTTCTTC. It encodes CASSGWSYNEQFF.